Sequencing of this T cell receptor beta chain was carried out in a study of CD8+ T cells in alopecia areata. CDR1 and CDR2 from the germline V gene are MGHRA and YSYEKL. This CDR3 region has 15 residues. Trimming at V came to 0 bases and at J to 13 bases, leaving 8 bases not matched to a gene. Treatment noted: oral pan-JAK inhibitor, 5-10 mg twice daily. RNA extraction was followed by reverse transcription into cDNA, which acted as the sequencing template. The data were produced by immunoSEQ multiplex PCR, yet TCRdb's version contains in-frame clones alone and is incomplete. The sample lists more than 140,000 clones; about 88% were seen once. This clone was counted between two and nine times.

This TCR came from a human donor with alopecia areata. J is TRBJ2-7 and V is TRBV4-1; 14 bases align to TRBD2. Here the sequenced sample was CD8+ T cells sorted from blood, taken at week 4, from a patient treated with tofacitinib. CDR3 bases: TGCGCCAGCAGCCAAGAAACCGGGACTAGCGGGGGACCCTACTTC. It codes for CASSQETGTSGGPYF.